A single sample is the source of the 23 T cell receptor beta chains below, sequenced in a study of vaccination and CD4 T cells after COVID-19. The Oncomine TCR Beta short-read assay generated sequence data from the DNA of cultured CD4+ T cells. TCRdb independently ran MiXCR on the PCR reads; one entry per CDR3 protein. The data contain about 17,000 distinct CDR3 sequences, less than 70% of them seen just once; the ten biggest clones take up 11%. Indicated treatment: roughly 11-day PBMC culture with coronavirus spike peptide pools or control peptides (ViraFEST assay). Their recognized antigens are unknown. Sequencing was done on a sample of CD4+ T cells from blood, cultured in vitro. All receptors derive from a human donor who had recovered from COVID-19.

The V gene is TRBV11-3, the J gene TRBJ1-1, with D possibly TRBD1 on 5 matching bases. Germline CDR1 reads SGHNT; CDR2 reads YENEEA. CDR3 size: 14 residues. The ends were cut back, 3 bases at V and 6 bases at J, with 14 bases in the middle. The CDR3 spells CASSFSGAAAEAFF. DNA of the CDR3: TGTGCCAGCAGCTTCTCCGGGGCAGCTGCTGAAGCTTTCTTT. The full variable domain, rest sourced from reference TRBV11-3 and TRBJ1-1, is EAGVVQSPRYKIIEKKQPVAFWCNPISGHNTLYWYLQNLGQGPELLIRYENEEAVDDSQLPKDRFSAERLKGVDSTLKIQPAELGDSAVYLCASSFSGAAAEAFFGQGTRLTVV.

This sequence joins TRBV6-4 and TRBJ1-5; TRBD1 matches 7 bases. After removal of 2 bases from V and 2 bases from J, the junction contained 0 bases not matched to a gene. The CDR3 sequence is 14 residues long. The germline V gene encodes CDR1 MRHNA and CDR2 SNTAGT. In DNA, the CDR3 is TGTGCCAGCAGTGACAGGGGGCGCAATCAGCCCCAGCATTTT. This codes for CASSDRGRNQPQHF.

The CDR3 sequence is CASSLDWSKKAFF. The CDR3 DNA reads TGTGCCAGCAGTTTAGATTGGAGCAAAAAAGCTTTCTTT. The chain is built from TRBV27 and TRBJ1-1; no clear D gene. The ends were cut back, 2 bases at V and 9 bases at J, with 13 bases in the middle. CDR1 is MNHEY and CDR2 is SMNVEV in the germline V gene (reference sequence). The CDR3 extends over 13 amino acids.

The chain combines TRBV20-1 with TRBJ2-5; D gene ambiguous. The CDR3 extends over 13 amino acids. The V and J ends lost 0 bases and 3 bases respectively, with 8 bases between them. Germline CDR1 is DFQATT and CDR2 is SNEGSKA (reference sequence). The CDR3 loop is CSARDVQKETQYF. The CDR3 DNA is TGCAGTGCTAGAGACGTACAAAAAGAGACCCAGTACTTC.

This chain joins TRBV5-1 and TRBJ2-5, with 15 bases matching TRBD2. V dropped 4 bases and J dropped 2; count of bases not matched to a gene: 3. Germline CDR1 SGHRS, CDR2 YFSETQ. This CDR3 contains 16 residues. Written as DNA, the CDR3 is TGCGCCAGCAGCACGGGACTAGCGGGGGGACAAGAGACCCAGTACTTC. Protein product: CASSTGLAGGQETQYF.

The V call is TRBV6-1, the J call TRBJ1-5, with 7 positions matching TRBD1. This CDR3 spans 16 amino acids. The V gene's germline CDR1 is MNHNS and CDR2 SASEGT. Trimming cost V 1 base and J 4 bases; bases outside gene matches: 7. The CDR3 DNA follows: TGTGCCAGCAGTGAAGGATCTGGGACAGAGAATCAGCCCCAGCATTTT. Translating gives CASSEGSGTENQPQHF.

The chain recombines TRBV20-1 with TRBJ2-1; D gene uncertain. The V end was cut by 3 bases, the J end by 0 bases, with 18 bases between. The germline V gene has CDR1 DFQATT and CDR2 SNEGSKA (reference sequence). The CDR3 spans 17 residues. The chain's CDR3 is CSASSLRADTSYNEQFF. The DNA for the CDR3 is TGCAGTGCTAGTTCTCTCCGAGCAGACACCTCCTACAATGAGCAGTTCTTC.

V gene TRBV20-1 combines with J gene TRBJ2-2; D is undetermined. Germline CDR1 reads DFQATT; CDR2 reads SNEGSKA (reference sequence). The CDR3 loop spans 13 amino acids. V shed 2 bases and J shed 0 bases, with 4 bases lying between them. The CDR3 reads CSARSANTGELFF. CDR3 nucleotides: TGCAGTGCTAGAAGTGCGAACACCGGGGAGCTGTTTTTT.

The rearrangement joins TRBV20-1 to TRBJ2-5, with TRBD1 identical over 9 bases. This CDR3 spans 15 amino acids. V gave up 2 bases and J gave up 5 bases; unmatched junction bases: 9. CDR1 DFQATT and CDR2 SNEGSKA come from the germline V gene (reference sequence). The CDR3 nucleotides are TGCAGTGCTAGAAGGACAGGGGTAGGAGCGGAGACCCAGTACTTC. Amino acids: CSARRTGVGAETQYF.

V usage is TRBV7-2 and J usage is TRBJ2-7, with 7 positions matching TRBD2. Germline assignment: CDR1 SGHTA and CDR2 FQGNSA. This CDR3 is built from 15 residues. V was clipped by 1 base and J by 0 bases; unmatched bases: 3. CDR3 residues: CASSLGREISYEQYF. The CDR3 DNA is TGTGCCAGCAGCTTAGGGCGGGAGATCTCCTACGAGCAGTACTTC.

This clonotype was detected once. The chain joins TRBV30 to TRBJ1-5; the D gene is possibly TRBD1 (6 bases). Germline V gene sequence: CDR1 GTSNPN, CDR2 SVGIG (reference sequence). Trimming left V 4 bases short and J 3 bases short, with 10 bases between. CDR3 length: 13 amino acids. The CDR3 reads CAWTRDNNQPQHF. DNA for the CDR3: TGTGCCTGGACCCGGGACAACAATCAGCCCCAGCATTTT.

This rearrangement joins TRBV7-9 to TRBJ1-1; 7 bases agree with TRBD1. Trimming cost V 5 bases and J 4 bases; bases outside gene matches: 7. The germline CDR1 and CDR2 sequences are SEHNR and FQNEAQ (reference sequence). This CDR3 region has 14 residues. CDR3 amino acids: CASSGGGWGTEAFF. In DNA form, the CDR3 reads TGTGCCAGCAGCGGAGGGGGCTGGGGCACTGAAGCTTTCTTT. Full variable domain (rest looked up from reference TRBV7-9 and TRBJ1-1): DTGVSQNPRHKITKRGQNVTFRCDPISEHNRLYWYRQTLGQGPEFLTYFQNEAQLEKSRLLSDRFSAERPKGSFSTLEIQRTEQGDSAMYLCASSGGGWGTEAFFGQGTRLTVV.

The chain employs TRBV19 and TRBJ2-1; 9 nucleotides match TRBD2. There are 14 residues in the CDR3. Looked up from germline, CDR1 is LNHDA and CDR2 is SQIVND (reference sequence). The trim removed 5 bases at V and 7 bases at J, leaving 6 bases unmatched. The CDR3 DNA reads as TGTGCCAGTAGTTCTCTAGCGGGGCTAAATGAGCAGTTCTTC. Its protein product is CASSSLAGLNEQFF.

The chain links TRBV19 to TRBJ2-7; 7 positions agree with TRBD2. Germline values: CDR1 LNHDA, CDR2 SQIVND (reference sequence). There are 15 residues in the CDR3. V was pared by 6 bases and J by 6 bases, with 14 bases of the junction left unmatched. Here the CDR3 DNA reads TGTGCCAGTAGCTCCCGACTAGCTTTGGCTAGCGAGCAGTACTTC. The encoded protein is CASSSRLALASEQYF.

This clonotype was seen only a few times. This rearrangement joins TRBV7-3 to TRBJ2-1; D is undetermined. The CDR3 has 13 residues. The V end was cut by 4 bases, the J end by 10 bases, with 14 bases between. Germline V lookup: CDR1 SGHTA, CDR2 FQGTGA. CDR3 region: CASSSDTVGEQFF. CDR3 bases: TGTGCCAGCAGCTCTGACACTGTTGGGGAGCAGTTCTTC.

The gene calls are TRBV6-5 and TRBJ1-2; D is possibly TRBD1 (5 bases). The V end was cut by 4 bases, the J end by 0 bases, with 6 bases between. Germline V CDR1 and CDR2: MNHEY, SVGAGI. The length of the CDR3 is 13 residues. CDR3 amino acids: CASSLTANYGYTF. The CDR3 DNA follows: TGTGCCAGCAGTTTGACAGCTAACTATGGCTACACCTTC.

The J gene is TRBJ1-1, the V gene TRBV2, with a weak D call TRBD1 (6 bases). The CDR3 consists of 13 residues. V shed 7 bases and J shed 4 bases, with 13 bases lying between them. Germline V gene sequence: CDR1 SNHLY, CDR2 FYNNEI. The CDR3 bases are TGTGCCAGCAAATTACAGGGTGGCACTGAAGCTTTCTTT. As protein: CASKLQGGTEAFF.

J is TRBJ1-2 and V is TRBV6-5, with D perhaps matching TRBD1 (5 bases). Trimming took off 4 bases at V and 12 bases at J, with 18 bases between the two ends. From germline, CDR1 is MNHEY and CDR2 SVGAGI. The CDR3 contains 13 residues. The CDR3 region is CASSSLGAGPNTF. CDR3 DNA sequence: TGTGCCAGCAGTTCCCTCGGGGCGGGTCCTAACACCTTC.

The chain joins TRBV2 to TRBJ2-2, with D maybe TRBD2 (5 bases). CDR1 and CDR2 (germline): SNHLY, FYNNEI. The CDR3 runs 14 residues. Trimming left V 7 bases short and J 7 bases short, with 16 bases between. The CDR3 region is CASIGLVEGGELFF. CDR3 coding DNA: TGTGCCAGCATCGGCCTCGTAGAGGGCGGGGAGCTGTTTTTT.

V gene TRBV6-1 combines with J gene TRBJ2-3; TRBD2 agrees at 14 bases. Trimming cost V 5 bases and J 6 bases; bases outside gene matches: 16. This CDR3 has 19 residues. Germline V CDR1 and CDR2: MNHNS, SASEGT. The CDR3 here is CASSQQTSGRVNAPDTQYF. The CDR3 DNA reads TGTGCCAGCAGTCAACAGACTAGCGGGAGGGTTAATGCGCCGGATACGCAGTATTTT.

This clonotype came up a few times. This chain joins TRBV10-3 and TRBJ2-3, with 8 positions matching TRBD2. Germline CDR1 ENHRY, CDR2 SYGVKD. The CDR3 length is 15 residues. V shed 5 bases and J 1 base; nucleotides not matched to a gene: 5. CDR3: CAISSSSGGTDTQYF. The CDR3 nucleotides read TGTGCCATCAGTAGTAGTAGCGGGGGCACAGATACGCAGTATTTT.

The CDR3 region has the DNA TGTGCCAGCAGTTACTCGATTTCAGGGGGTCTTTACTCCTACGAGCAGTACTTC. As protein: CASSYSISGGLYSYEQYF. V gene TRBV6-2 or TRBV6-3 combines with J gene TRBJ2-7; TRBD1 aligns across 7 bases. Losses at the gene ends were 0 bases for V and 0 bases for J; bases not matched to a gene: 11. Per the germline V gene, CDR1 is MNHEY and CDR2 is SVGEGT. The CDR3 has 18 amino acids.

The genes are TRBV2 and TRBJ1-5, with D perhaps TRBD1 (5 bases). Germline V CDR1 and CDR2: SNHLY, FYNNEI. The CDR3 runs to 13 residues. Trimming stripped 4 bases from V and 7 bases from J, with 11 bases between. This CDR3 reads CASSVGVGQPQHF. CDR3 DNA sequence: TGTGCCAGCAGTGTGGGGGTTGGGCAGCCCCAGCATTTT.